Listed here is a single T cell receptor beta chain. What it recognizes is unknown. This specimen belongs to a study of cytomegalovirus exposure and HLA in healthy donors. Study results and limitations: Later analysis demonstrated an association between a missense DCLRE1C variant and TCR beta V- and J-gene trimming. It has been reported that TCR beta sequences accurately predicted the HLA-A and HLA-B alleles of most subjects. Certain indistinguishable V segments, among them TRBV6-2 and TRBV6-3, were excluded.

V was pared by 5 bases and J by 8 bases, with 15 bases of the junction left unmatched. Germline V gene sequence: CDR1 SGDLS, CDR2 YYNGEE. The CDR3 sequence is 16 residues long. The PCR was carried out with 60 Vbeta primers and 13 Jbeta primers. Profiled with immunoSEQ multiplex PCR; TCRdb holds only in-frame clones, not every one. The sample has some 190,000 clones, 65% to 90% seen once. The TCR comes from a woman in her 30s in good health and CMV-seronegative. The chain combines TRBV9 with TRBJ2-1, with 8 bases aligning to TRBD2. The sequenced sample consisted of PBMCs. The CDR3 region is CASSLSAGAGGDEQFF. CDR3 sequence (DNA): TGTGCCAGCAGTCTATCAGCGGGAGCAGGAGGTGATGAGCAGTTCTTC.